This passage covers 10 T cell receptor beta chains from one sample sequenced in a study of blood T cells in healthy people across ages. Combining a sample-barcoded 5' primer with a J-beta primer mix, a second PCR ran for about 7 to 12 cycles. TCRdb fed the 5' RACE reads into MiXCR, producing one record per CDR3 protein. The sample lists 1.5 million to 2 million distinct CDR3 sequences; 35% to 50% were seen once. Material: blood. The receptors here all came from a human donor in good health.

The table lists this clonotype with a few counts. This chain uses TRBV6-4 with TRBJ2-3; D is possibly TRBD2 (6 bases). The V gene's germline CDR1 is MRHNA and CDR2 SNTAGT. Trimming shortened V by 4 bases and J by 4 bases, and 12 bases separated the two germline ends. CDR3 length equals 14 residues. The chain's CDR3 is CASSVRGNPDTQYF. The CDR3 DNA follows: TGTGCCAGCAGTGTACGGGGGAACCCAGATACGCAGTATTTT.

The CDR3: CAISENPMMRFF. The DNA for the CDR3 is TGTGCCATCAGTGAGAACCCAATGATGCGGTTCTTC. This rearrangement joins TRBV10-3 to TRBJ2-1; no reliable D call. There are 12 residues in the CDR3. The germline V gene encodes CDR1 ENHRY and CDR2 SYGVKD. V lost 2 bases to trimming and J lost 15 bases, with 14 bases between them.

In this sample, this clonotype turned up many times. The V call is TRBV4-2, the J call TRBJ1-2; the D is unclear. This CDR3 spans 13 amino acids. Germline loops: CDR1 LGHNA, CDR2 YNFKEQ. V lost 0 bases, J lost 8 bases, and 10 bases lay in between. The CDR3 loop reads CASSQDQVGGYTF. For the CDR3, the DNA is TGTGCCAGCAGCCAAGATCAGGTTGGGGGCTACACCTTC.

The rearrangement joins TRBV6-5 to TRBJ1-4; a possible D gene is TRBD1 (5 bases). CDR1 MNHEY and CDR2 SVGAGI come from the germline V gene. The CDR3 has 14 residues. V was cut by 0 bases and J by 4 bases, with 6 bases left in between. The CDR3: CASSYSGVNEKLFF. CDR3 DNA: TGTGCCAGCAGTTACTCGGGGGTTAATGAAAAACTGTTTTTT.

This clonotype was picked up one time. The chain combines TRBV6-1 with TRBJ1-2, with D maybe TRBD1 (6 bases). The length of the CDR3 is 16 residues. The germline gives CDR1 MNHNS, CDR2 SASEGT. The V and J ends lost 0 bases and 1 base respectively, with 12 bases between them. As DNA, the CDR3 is TGTGCCAGCAGTGAAGCGAACAGGGAGGATAACTATGGCTACACCTTC. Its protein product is CASSEANREDNYGYTF.

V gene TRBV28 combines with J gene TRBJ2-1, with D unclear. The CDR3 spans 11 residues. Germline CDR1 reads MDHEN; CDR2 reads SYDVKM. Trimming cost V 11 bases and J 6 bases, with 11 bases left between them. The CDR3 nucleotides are TGTGCCGGCACCAACATCAATGAGCAGTTCTTC. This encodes CAGTNINEQFF.

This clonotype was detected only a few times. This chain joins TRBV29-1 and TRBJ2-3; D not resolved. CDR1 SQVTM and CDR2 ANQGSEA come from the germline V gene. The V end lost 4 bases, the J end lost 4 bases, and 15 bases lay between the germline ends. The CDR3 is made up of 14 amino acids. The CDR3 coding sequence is TGCAGCGTTGCGCGTCTAGATTTATCAGATACGCAGTATTTT. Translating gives CSVARLDLSDTQYF.

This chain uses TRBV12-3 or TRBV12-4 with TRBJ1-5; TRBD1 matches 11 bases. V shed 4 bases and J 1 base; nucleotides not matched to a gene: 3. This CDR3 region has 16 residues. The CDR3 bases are TGTGCCAGCAGTTCCGGACAGGGGGCGAGCAATCAGCCCCAGCATTTT. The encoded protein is CASSSGQGASNQPQHF.

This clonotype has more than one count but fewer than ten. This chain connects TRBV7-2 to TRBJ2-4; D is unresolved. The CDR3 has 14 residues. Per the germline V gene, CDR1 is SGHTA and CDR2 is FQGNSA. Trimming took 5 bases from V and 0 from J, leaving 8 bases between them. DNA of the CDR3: TGTGCCAGCAGCAACATACTAGCCAAAAACATTCAGTACTTC. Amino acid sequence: CASSNILAKNIQYF.

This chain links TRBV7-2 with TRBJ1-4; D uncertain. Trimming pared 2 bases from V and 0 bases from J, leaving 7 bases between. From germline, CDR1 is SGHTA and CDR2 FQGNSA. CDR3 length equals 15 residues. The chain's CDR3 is CASSLTLPTNEKLFF. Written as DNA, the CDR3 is TGTGCCAGCAGCTTAACGTTGCCAACTAATGAAAAACTGTTTTTT.